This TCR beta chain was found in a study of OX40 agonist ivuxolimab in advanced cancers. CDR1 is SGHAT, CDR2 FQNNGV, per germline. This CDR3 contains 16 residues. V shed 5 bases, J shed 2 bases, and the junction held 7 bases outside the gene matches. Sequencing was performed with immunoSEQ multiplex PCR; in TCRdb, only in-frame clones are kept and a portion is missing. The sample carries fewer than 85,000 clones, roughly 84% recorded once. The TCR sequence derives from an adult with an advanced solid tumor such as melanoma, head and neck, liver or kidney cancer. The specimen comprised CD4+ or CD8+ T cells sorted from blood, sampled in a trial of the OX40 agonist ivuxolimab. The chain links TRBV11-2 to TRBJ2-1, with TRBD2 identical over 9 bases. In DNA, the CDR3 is TGTGCCAGCAGCACCTATAGCGGGGGCCCCTACAATGAGCAGTTCTTC. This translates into CASSTYSGGPYNEQFF. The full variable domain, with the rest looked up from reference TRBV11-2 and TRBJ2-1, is EAGVAQSPRYKIIEKRQSVAFWCNPISGHATLYWYQQILGQGPKLLIQFQNNGVVDDSQLPKDRFSAERLKGVDSTLKIQPAKLEDSAVYLCASSTYSGGPYNEQFFGPGTRLTVL.